This is a list of T cell receptor beta chains from one sample in a study of CD8 T cells in Susac syndrome. TCRdb ran MiXCR on the immunoSEQ multiplex PCR reads and lists one entry per CDR3 protein. The repertoire has under 150,000 distinct CDR3 sequences, 94% of them found once; the top ten carry roughly 0.27%. Source material: CD8+ T cells from PBMCs. Receptors were obtained from a human donor in good health. Each CDR3 is given with its conserved first and last residue.

CDR3 protein,J gene,V gene
CASSFGLGEQYF,TRBJ2-7,TRBV3-1
CASSQTSGHTGELFF,TRBJ2-2,TRBV6-5
CSVDSGEAFF,TRBJ1-1,TRBV29-1
CASSFISLAAKNIQYF,TRBJ2-4,TRBV27
CASSDRYTDTQYF,TRBJ2-3,TRBV28
CSARDDQLALYEQYF,TRBJ2-7,TRBV20-1
CASSRTGGSTDTQYF,TRBJ2-3,TRBV7-3
CSVERDRNTEAFF,TRBJ1-1,TRBV29-1
CASSLVGSPYEQYF,TRBJ2-7,TRBV7-9
CASSGGLAGGDSYEQYF,TRBJ2-7,TRBV9
CAWSVALWDTEAFF,TRBJ1-1,TRBV30
CASSQGGAGVEEQYF,TRBJ2-7,TRBV14
CSAANGAAGYTF,TRBJ1-2,TRBV20-1
CATSADDYGYTF,TRBJ1-2,TRBV24-1
CASSSATGTGFYEQYF,TRBJ2-7,TRBV7-9
CASSQPGPGELFF,TRBJ2-2,TRBV27
CSSGVSGPAIRNEQFF,TRBJ2-1,TRBV20-1
CASSQDRGGLDEQYF,TRBJ2-7,TRBV4-3
CASSPAGSTDTQYF,TRBJ2-3,TRBV18
CASSLIKAVSYEQYF,TRBJ2-7,TRBV13
CASSLGPRGTQYF,TRBJ2-5,TRBV27
CASSAPGARETQYF,TRBJ2-5,TRBV27